This T cell receptor (beta chain) was sequenced for a study of CD8 T cells in ankylosing spondylitis. Overall study findings and caveats: What seemed typical of ankylosing spondylitis blood was a TCR beta motif built from eight highly homologous variants. Those disease-linked clones were CD8+; they were also relatively rare in peripheral blood.

TCR beta libraries were made by quantitative 5'-RACE with molecular barcodes. In TCRdb, the 5' RACE reads were re-called with MiXCR into one record per CDR3 protein. The data show about 240,000 distinct CDR3 sequences, about 10% seen once. This CDR3 has 17 residues. Germline trimming cut 0 bases from V and 3 bases from J; bases unmatched to any gene: 3. Germline V gene data show CDR1 as SGHRS and CDR2 as YFSETQ. Comment on this clonotype: Its matching antigen is unknown.

This TCR derives from a male donor with ankylosing spondylitis or in good health (not recorded which). The chain employs TRBV5-1 and TRBJ2-2; TRBD2 aligns across 12 bases. Sequenced: blood, either unsorted or a sorted T cell fraction (not recorded which). CDR3: CASSLASGRAHTGELFF. CDR3 DNA sequence: TGCGCCAGCAGCTTGGCTAGCGGGAGGGCCCACACCGGGGAGCTGTTTTTT.